Each of the 9 T cell receptor beta chains below was sequenced from the same sample in a study of blood T cell repertoires in COVID-19. The assay was immunoSEQ multiplex PCR, and TCRdb's table has in-frame clones only and misses some. Of approximately 180,000 clones in the sample, roughly 90% were seen once. Sequenced material: PBMCs or T cells enriched from blood (not recorded which). The receptor set was obtained from a human donor with acute COVID-19. The donor label of this sample is uncertain.

The CDR3 bases are TGTGCCAGTAGTCGTGTTGCAGGGGGTTCCCGTGGGGCCAAAAACATTCAGTACTTC. As protein: CASSRVAGGSRGAKNIQYF. The chain recombines TRBV19 with TRBJ2-4; 7 nucleotides align to TRBD1. V dropped 5 bases and J dropped 1; count of bases not matched to a gene: 17. Per germline, CDR1 LNHDA and CDR2 SQIVND (reference sequence). The CDR3 sequence is 19 residues long.

This chain joins TRBV19 and TRBJ1-2; D is unresolved. Per the germline V gene, CDR1 is LNHDA and CDR2 is SQIVND (reference sequence). The CDR3 contains 12 residues. Trimming removed 7 bases at V and 1 base at J, with 7 bases between. Here the CDR3 reads CASMGSNYGYTF. Written as DNA, the CDR3 is TGTGCCAGTATGGGCAGTAACTATGGCTACACCTTC.

This clone showed up just once. The CDR3 DNA is TGTGCCAGCAGCTTAGATCAGGGGAATTCACCCCTCCACTTT. The encoded protein is CASSLDQGNSPLHF. The chain links TRBV11-2 to TRBJ1-6, with D perhaps matching TRBD1 (6 bases). The germline CDR1 and CDR2 sequences are SGHAT and FQNNGV. The CDR3 runs 14 residues. Trimming removed 0 bases from V and 7 bases from J, with 7 bases in between.

This chain joins TRBV5-4 and TRBJ2-5; 7 bases match TRBD2. The CDR3 has 15 residues. Germline trimming cut 4 bases from V and 4 bases from J; bases unmatched to any gene: 10. Germline V gene sequence: CDR1 SGHNT, CDR2 YYREEE (reference sequence). The CDR3 DNA reads as TGTGCCAGCAGCCAGCCCTCGTCGGGGGGAGAGACCCAGTACTTC. Protein sequence: CASSQPSSGGETQYF. Looking up the rest from reference TRBV5-4 and TRBJ2-5 gives the full variable domain: ETGVTQSPTHLIKTRGQQVTLRCSSQSGHNTVSWYQQALGQGPQFIFQYYREEENGRGNFPPRFSGLQFPNYSSELNVNALELDDSALYLCASSQPSSGGETQYFGPGTRLLVL.

Of note for this clone: At the DNA level, this CDR3 is encoded by other sequences in the same sample as well. This chain connects TRBV7-2 to TRBJ2-2; a weak D match, TRBD2 (6 bases). The CDR3 consists of 15 residues. Trimming stripped 4 bases from V and 2 bases from J, with 11 bases between. The V gene's germline CDR1 is SGHTA and CDR2 FQGNSA. CDR3 nucleotide sequence: TGTGCCAGCAGCTCGGGACTTAGTAACACCGGGGAGCTGTTTTTT. It yields the protein CASSSGLSNTGELFF. The entire variable domain, with the rest obtained from reference TRBV7-2 and TRBJ2-2, is as follows: GAGVSQSPSNKVTEKGKDVELRCDPISGHTALYWYRQSLGQGLEFLIYFQGNSAPDKSGLPSDRFSAERTGGSVSTLTIQRTQQEDSAVYLCASSSGLSNTGELFFGEGSRLTVL.

This clone was observed once. This chain connects TRBV11-3 to TRBJ2-1; possibly TRBD1 for D (6 bases). Germline V CDR1 and CDR2: SGHNT, YENEEA. The CDR3 is 11 residues long. Trimming left V 4 bases short and J 10 bases short, with 8 bases between. The CDR3 here is CASSSQGEQFF. Written as DNA, the CDR3 is TGTGCCAGCAGCTCACAGGGAGAGCAGTTCTTC. The full variable domain, completed using reference TRBV11-3 and TRBJ2-1, is EAGVVQSPRYKIIEKKQPVAFWCNPISGHNTLYWYLQNLGQGPELLIRYENEEAVDDSQLPKDRFSAERLKGVDSTLKIQPAELGDSAVYLCASSSQGEQFFGPGTRLTVL.

The chain uses TRBV19 and TRBJ2-1, with 7 bases that match TRBD1. With V trimmed by 4 bases and J by 8 bases, 14 bases remained unmatched. Germline CDR1 reads LNHDA; CDR2 reads SQIVND (reference sequence). This CDR3 is built from 16 residues. The CDR3 protein is CASSSWFRRQGYEQFF. In DNA form, the CDR3 reads TGTGCCAGTAGTAGTTGGTTCCGAAGACAGGGTTATGAGCAGTTCTTC.

This chain joins TRBV12-5 and TRBJ1-3; D is unclear. The length of the CDR3 is 12 residues. Trimming stripped 3 bases from V and 4 bases from J, with 4 bases between. Germline CDR1 LGHNT, CDR2 FRNRAP. CDR3 nucleotides: TGTGCTAGTGGTTTTGAGGGAAACACCATATATTTT. This sequence encodes CASGFEGNTIYF.

This chain links TRBV19 with TRBJ1-6, with 9 bases lining up with TRBD1. The trim removed 4 bases at V and 8 bases at J, leaving 6 bases unmatched. The germline CDR1 and CDR2 sequences are LNHDA and SQIVND (reference sequence). The CDR3 runs to 15 residues. The CDR3 protein is CASSTRTGVHSPLHF. The CDR3, as DNA: TGTGCCAGTAGTACTCGGACAGGGGTTCATTCACCCCTCCACTTT.